This T cell receptor (beta chain) was retrieved from a study of long-term antiretroviral therapy in people with HIV. Study results and limitations: CDR3 length ranges were narrower in HIV repertoires than in controls.

Comment on this clone: Its antigen remains unknown.

Run at survey level, the immunoSEQ assay was version v3.0. Assay used: immunoSEQ multiplex PCR; TCRdb lists only in-frame clones, some missing. The sample includes tens of thousands of clones, more than 90% seen only once; the top ten take less than 10%. Per individual, the PBMC samples numbered at least one pre-ART and at least two post-ART. CDR1 is SGDLS and CDR2 is YYNGEE in the germline V gene. This CDR3 spans 15 amino acids. Between the trimmed V and J ends, which lost 0 bases and 0 bases, there was a span of 10 bases. The chain is built from TRBV9 and TRBJ2-7; possibly TRBD2 for D (6 bases). The material was unsorted PBMCs, obtained 6 to 6.5 years after starting antiretroviral therapy. The source of this sequence is a young man with HIV. The DNA of the CDR3 is TGTGCCAGCAGCGTAGATCTAGCGAACTCCTACGAGCAGTACTTC. Its protein is CASSVDLANSYEQYF. The variable domain in full, completed from reference TRBV9 and TRBJ2-7, reads DSGVTQTPKHLITATGQRVTLRCSPRSGDLSVYWYQQSLDQGLQFLIQYYNGEERAKGNILERFSAQQFPDLHSELNLSSLELGDSALYFCASSVDLANSYEQYFGPGTRLTVT.